One sample yielded the 12 T cell receptor beta chains listed below, sequenced in a study of regulatory T cells in long-lasting Graves disease. Specified time point: newly diagnosed GD, antithyroid drugs for less than 3 months. The authors made the TCR library using RNA they extracted from PBMCs. TCR beta libraries were built with iRepertoire HTBI primers and Arm-PCR of CDR3 regions. TCRdb reprocessed the multiplex PCR reads via MiXCR and lists one record per CDR3 protein. The sample consists of roughly 220,000 distinct CDR3 sequences, around 18% of them appearing once. Sequencing used peripheral blood mononuclear cells (PBMCs), obtained at new diagnosis, from a patient treated with antithyroid drugs. The receptors originated from a female donor with Graves disease.

Only a few counts were recorded for this clonotype. One base away lies a much larger clone, so this may be a sequencing read error. The CDR3 carries no conserved terminal phenylalanine or tryptophan, so it likely arises from a read error. As DNA, the CDR3 is TGTGCCACCTCCCTGTCGGGGGGCATTTCCTACGAGCAGTACCTC. Protein: CATSLSGGISYEQYL. The gene calls are TRBV12-3 or TRBV12-4 and TRBJ2-7, with D maybe TRBD2 (7 bases). V lost 10 bases and J lost 1, with 20 bases in between. The CDR3 contains 15 residues.

The chain joins TRBV9 to TRBJ2-3, with no clear D. Trimming removed 5 bases at V and 0 bases at J, with 13 bases between. From germline, CDR1 is SGDLS and CDR2 YYNGEE. This CDR3 has 15 amino acids. The CDR3 region is CASRKADGSTDTQYF. The DNA for the CDR3 is TGTGCCAGCAGGAAAGCCGACGGAAGCACAGATACGCAGTATTTT.

This clonotype was counted many times. CDR3 loop: CAWNGPGFLLRRGELFF. CDR3 DNA: TGTGCCTGGAACGGACCTGGCTTCTTACTTCGCCGGGGGGAGCTGTTTTTT. The J gene is TRBJ2-2, the V gene TRBV30; D is ambiguous. The V and J ends lost 4 bases and 8 bases respectively, with 26 bases between them. CDR3 length: 17 amino acids. Per germline, CDR1 GTSNPN and CDR2 SVGIG (reference sequence).

This clonotype was recorded many times. This rearrangement joins TRBV5-5 to TRBJ2-1; TRBD2 matches 12 bases. The germline V gene encodes CDR1 SGHKS and CDR2 YYEKEE (reference sequence). V was clipped by 5 bases and J by 7 bases; unmatched bases: 13. The CDR3 length is 17 residues. This chain's CDR3 is CASRVGLAGGPGNEQFF. The CDR3 bases are TGTGCCAGCAGGGTCGGGCTAGCGGGAGGGCCGGGAAATGAGCAGTTCTTC.

With regard to this clonotype: This sequence is one base from a far larger clone and is likely a read error. The V gene is TRBV12-3 or TRBV12-4, the J gene TRBJ2-6; 8 nucleotides match TRBD1. CDR3 length: 20 residues. DNA for the CDR3: TGTGCCAGCAGTGAGGGACAGGTTACGAGCTGGGGCTCTGGGGCCAACATCCTGACTTTC. Amino acids: CASSEGQVTSWGSGANILTF.

V usage is TRBV28 and J usage is TRBJ2-7; TRBD1 matches at 10 bases. The length of the CDR3 is 16 residues. The V gene's germline CDR1 is MDHEN and CDR2 SYDVKM. V lost 5 bases to trimming and J lost 4 bases; unmatched junction nucleotides: 11. The CDR3: CASSPQPPGQGYEQYF. The CDR3 coding sequence is TGTGCCAGCAGTCCCCAACCACCGGGACAGGGGTACGAGCAGTACTTC.

This clonotype appeared many times. The chain couples TRBV18 to TRBJ2-7; 9 bases line up with TRBD1. V lost 6 bases, J lost 1 base, and 7 bases stayed unmatched. The CDR3 has 15 residues. Germline CDR1 reads KGHSH; CDR2 reads LQKENI. The CDR3 bases are TGTGCCAGCTCCGTACAGGGGGCGCTTTCCTACGAGCAGTACTTC. Encoded protein: CASSVQGALSYEQYF. The full variable domain, its missing parts supplied by reference TRBV18 and TRBJ2-7, is NAGVMQNPRHLVRRRGQEARLRCSPMKGHSHVYWYRQLPEEGLKFMVYLQKENIIDESGMPKERFSAEFPKEGPSILRIQQVVRGDSAAYFCASSVQGALSYEQYFGPGTRLTVT.

This clonotype was found many times. The chain has TRBV7-7 and TRBJ2-5, with 8 bases fitting TRBD2. From germline, CDR1 is SSHAT and CDR2 FNYEAQ (reference sequence). There are 14 residues in the CDR3. CDR3 bases: TGTGCTAGCTCTACGGGGGGGGTCAAAGAGACCCAGTACTTC. Amino acids: CASSTGGVKETQYF.

This clonotype was found many times. The rearrangement links TRBV6-6 to TRBJ2-7; 7 bases fit TRBD2. Germline V gene data show CDR1 as MNHNY and CDR2 as SVGAGI (reference sequence). The V and J ends lost 0 bases and 0 bases, in that order; junction bases with no gene match: 8. The CDR3 is made up of 17 amino acids. The CDR3 DNA sequence: TGTGCCAGCAGTTACTCGATCCGTCTAGCGGCCTCCTACGAGCAGTACTTC. As protein: CASSYSIRLAASYEQYF.

This clonotype was seen many times. A read error is possible here, since a much larger clone lies one base away. The chain joins TRBV7-3 to TRBJ2-2; no reliable D call. This CDR3 spans 12 amino acids. Germline CDR1 is SGHTA and CDR2 is FQGTGA. CDR3 nucleotides: TGTGCCGGCAGCTTTAGGGCCGGGGAGCTGTTTTTT. Amino acids: CAGSFRAGELFF.

With respect to this clonotype: Being one base from a much bigger clone, this may be a read error. The V gene is TRBV2, the J gene TRBJ1-6; D perhaps matches TRBD1 (5 bases). Between the trimmed V and J ends, which lost 10 bases and 9 bases, there was a span of 19 bases. Germline V gene data show CDR1 as SNHLY and CDR2 as FYNNEI. The CDR3 runs to 14 residues. The CDR3 nucleotides read TGTGCCATCCGTACCGGGACCGGTAGTTCACCCCTCCACTTT. Amino acids: CAIRTGTGSSPLHF.

This clonotype was recorded many times. The gene calls are TRBV20-1 and TRBJ2-1, with TRBD2 matching 11 bases. Trimming took 0 bases from V and 8 from J; bases not matched to a gene: 9. The CDR3 runs to 16 residues. Germline V CDR1 and CDR2: DFQATT, SNEGSKA (reference sequence). For the CDR3, the DNA is TGCAGTGCTAGAGAGGGGACTAGCGGCAGAAGGGATGAGCAGTTCTTC. Amino acids: CSAREGTSGRRDEQFF.